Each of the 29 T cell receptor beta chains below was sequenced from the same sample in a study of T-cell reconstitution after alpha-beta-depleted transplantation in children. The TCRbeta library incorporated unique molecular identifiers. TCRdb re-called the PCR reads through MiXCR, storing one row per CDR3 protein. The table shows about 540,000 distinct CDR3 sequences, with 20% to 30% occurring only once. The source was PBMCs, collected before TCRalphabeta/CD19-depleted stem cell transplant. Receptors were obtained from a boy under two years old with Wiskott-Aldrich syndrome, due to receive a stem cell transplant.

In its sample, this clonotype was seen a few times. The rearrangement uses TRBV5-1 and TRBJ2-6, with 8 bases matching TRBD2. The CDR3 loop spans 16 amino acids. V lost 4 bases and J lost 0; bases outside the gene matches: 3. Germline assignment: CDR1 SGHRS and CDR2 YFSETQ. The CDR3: CASSTGTSSGANVLTF. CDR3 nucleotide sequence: TGCGCCAGCAGCACCGGGACTAGCTCTGGGGCCAACGTCCTGACTTTC.

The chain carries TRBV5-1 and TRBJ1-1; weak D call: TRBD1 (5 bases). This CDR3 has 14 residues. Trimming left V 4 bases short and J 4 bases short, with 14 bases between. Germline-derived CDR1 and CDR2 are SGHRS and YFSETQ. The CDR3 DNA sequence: TGCGCCAGCAGCCCGGCCCCGGGGGGCACTGAAGCTTTCTTT. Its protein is CASSPAPGGTEAFF. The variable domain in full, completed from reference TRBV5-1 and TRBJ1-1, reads KAGVTQTPRYLIKTRGQQVTLSCSPISGHRSVSWYQQTPGQGLQFLFEYFSETQRNKGNFPGRFSGRQFSNSRSEMNVSTLELGDSALYLCASSPAPGGTEAFFGQGTRLTVV.

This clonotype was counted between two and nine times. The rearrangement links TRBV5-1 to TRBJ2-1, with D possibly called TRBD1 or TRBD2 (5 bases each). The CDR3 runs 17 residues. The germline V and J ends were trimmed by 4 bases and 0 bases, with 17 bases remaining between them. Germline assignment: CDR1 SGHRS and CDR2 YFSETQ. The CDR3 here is CASSPLPPGLSYNEQFF. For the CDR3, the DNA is TGCGCCAGCAGCCCCCTGCCTCCGGGGCTCTCCTACAATGAGCAGTTCTTC. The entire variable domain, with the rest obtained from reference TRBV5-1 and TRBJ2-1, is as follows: KAGVTQTPRYLIKTRGQQVTLSCSPISGHRSVSWYQQTPGQGLQFLFEYFSETQRNKGNFPGRFSGRQFSNSRSEMNVSTLELGDSALYLCASSPLPPGLSYNEQFFGPGTRLTVL.

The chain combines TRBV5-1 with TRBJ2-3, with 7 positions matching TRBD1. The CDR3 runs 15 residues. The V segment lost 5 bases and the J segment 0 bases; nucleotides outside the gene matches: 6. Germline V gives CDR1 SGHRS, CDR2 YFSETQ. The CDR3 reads CASRSGQLSTDTQYF. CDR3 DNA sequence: TGCGCCAGCAGATCGGGACAGTTAAGCACAGATACGCAGTATTTT. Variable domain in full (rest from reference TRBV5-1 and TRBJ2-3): KAGVTQTPRYLIKTRGQQVTLSCSPISGHRSVSWYQQTPGQGLQFLFEYFSETQRNKGNFPGRFSGRQFSNSRSEMNVSTLELGDSALYLCASRSGQLSTDTQYFGPGTRLTVL.

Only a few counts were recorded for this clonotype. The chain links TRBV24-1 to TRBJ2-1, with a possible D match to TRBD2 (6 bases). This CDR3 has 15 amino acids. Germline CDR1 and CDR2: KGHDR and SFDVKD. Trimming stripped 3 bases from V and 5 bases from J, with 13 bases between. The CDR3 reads CATSDVTRDDNEQFF. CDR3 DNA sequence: TGTGCCACCAGTGATGTGACTAGAGACGACAATGAGCAGTTCTTC.

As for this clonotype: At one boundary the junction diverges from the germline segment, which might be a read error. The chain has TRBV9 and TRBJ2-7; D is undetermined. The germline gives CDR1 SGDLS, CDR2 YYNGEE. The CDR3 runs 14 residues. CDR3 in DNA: TGTGCCAGCAGCGTAGGGACGGCGTCCTACCAGCAGTACTTC. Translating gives CASSVGTASYQQYF.

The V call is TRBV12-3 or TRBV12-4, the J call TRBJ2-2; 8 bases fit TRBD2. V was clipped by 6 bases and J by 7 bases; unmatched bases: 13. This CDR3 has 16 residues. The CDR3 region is CASRRWVSGMVGELFF. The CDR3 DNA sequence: TGTGCCAGCAGGCGTTGGGTTAGCGGGATGGTCGGGGAGCTGTTTTTT.

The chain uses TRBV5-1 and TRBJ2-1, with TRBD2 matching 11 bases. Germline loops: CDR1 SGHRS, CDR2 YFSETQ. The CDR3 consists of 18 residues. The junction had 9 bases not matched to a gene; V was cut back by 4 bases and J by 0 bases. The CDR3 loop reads CASSPTGTSGGSYNEQFF. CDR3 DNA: TGCGCCAGCAGCCCGACCGGGACTAGCGGAGGCTCCTACAATGAGCAGTTCTTC.

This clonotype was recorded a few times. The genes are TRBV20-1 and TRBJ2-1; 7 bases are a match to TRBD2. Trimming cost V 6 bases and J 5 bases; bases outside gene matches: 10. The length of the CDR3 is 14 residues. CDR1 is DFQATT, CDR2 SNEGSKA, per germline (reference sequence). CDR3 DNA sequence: TGCAGTGCCCCGGTGGCGGGAGTAAACAATGAGCAGTTCTTC. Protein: CSAPVAGVNNEQFF.

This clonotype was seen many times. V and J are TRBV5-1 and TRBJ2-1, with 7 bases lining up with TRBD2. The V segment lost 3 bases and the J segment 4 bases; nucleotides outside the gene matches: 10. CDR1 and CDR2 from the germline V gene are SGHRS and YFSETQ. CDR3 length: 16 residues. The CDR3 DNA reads TGCGCCAGCAGCTGTAGCGGGTTCTCGCCGTACAATGAGCAGTTCTTC. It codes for CASSCSGFSPYNEQFF.

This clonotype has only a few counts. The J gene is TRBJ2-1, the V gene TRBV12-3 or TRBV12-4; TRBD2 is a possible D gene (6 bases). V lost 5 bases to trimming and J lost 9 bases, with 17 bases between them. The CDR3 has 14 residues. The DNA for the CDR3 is TGTGCCAGCAGTCCCCTCCGGGAGTCATTTGAGCAGTTCTTC. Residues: CASSPLRESFEQFF.

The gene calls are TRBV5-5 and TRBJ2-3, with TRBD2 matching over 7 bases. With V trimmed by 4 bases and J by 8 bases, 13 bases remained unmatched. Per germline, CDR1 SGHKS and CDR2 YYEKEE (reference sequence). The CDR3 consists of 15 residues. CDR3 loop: CASSSGLVKTGTQYF. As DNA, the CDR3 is TGTGCCAGCAGCAGTGGACTAGTTAAGACGGGTACGCAGTATTTT.

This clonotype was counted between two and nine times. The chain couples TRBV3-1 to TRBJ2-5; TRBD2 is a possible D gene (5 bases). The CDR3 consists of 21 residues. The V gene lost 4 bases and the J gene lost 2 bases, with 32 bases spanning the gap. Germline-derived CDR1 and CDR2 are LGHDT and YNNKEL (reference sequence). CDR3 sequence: CASSRTFGFGSAPDKQETQYF. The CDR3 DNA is TGTGCCAGCAGCCGAACTTTTGGTTTTGGGAGTGCCCCTGACAAGCAAGAGACCCAGTACTTC.

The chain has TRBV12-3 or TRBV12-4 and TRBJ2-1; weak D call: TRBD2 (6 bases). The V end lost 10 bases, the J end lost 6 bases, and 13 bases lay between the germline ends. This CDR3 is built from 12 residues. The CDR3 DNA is TGTGCCATCGACCGGGACTTCAATGAGCAGTTCTTC. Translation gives CAIDRDFNEQFF.

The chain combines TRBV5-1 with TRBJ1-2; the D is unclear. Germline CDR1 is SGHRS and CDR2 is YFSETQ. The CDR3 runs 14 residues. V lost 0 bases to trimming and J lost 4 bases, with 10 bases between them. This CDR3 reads CASSLDWGLYGYTF. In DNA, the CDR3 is TGCGCCAGCAGCTTGGATTGGGGTCTCTATGGCTACACCTTC.

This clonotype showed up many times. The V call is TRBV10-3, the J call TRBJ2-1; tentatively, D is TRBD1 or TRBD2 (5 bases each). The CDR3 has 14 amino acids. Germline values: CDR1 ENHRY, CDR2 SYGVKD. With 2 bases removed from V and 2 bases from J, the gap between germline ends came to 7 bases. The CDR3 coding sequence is TGTGCCATCAGTGAGGAGGGACCCTACAATGAGCAGTTCTTC. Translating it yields CAISEEGPYNEQFF.

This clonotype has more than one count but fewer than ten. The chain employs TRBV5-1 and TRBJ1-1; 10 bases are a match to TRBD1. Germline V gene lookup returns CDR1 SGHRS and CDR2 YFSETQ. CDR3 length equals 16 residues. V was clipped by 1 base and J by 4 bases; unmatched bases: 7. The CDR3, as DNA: TGCGCCAGCAGCTTGACGACAGGGGGCAGGGGCACTGAAGCTTTCTTT. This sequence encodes CASSLTTGGRGTEAFF.

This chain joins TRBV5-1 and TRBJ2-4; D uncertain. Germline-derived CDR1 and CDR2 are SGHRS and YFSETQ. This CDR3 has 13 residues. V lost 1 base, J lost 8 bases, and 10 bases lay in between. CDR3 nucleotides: TGCGCCAGCAGCTTGTGGGCAGGAGACATTCAGTACTTC. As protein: CASSLWAGDIQYF.

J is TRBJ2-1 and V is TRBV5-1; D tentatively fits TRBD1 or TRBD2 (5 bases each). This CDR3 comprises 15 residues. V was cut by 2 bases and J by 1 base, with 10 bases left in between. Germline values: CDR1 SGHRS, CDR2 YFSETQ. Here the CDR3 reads CASSFRDASYNEQFF. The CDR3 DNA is TGCGCCAGCAGCTTCCGGGACGCATCCTACAATGAGCAGTTCTTC.

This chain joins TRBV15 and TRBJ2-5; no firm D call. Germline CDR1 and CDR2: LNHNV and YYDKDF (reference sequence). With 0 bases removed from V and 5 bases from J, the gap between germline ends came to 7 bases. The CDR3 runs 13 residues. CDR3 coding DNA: TGTGCCACCAGCAGAGATAAGGTGGAGACCCAGTACTTC. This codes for CATSRDKVETQYF. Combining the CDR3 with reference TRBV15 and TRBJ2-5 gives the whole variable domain DAMVIQNPRYQVTQFGKPVTLSCSQTLNHNVMYWYQQKSSQAPKLLFHYYDKDFNNEADTPDNFQSRRPNTSFCFLDIRSPGLGDTAMYLCATSRDKVETQYFGPGTRLLVL.

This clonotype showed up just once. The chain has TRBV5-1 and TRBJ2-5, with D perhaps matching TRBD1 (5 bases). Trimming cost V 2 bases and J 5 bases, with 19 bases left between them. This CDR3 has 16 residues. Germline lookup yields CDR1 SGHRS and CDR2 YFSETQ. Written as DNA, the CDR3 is TGCGCCAGCAGCTTCGGATTGGGCAGGGTGTGGGAGACCCAGTACTTC. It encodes CASSFGLGRVWETQYF. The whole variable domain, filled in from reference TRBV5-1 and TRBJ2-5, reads KAGVTQTPRYLIKTRGQQVTLSCSPISGHRSVSWYQQTPGQGLQFLFEYFSETQRNKGNFPGRFSGRQFSNSRSEMNVSTLELGDSALYLCASSFGLGRVWETQYFGPGTRLLVL.

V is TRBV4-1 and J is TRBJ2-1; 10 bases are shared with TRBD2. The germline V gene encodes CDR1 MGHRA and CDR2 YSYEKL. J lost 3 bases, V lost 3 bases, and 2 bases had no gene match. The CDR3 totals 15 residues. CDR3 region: CASSHSGGHYNEQFF. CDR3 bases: TGCGCCAGCAGCCATAGCGGGGGGCACTACAATGAGCAGTTCTTC.

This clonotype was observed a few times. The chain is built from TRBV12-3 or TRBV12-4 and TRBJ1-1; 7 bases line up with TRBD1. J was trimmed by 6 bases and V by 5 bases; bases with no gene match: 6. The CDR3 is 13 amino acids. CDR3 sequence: CASSQTGRAEAFF. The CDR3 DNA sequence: TGTGCCAGCAGTCAGACAGGGAGGGCTGAAGCTTTCTTT.

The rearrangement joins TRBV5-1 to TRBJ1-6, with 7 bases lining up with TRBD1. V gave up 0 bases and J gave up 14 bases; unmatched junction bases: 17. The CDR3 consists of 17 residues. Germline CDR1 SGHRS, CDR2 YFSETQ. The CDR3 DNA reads TGCGCCAGCAGCTTGGCCCAGGCCGGGACAGTGGGCATCGCCCTCCACTTT. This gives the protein CASSLAQAGTVGIALHF.

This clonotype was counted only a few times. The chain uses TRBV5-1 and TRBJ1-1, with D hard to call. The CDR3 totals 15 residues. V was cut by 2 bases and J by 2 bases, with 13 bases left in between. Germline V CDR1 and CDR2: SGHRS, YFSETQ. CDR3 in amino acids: CASSFVVAQNTEAFF. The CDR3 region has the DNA TGCGCCAGCAGCTTTGTCGTGGCACAAAACACTGAAGCTTTCTTT.

CDR3 loop: CSAAGGAPNEQFF. CDR3 nucleotide sequence: TGCAGTGCTGCGGGAGGAGCCCCTAATGAGCAGTTCTTC. V and J are TRBV20-1 and TRBJ2-1, with 8 bases that match TRBD2. CDR3 length: 13 amino acids. Trimming removed 5 bases from V and 7 bases from J; junction bases left unmatched: 7. Per the germline V gene, CDR1 is DFQATT and CDR2 is SNEGSKA (reference sequence).

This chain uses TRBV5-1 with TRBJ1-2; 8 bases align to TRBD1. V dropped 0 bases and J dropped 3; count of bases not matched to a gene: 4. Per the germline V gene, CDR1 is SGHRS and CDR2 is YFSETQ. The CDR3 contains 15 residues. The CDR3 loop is CASSLEQGDDYGYTF. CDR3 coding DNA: TGCGCCAGCAGCTTGGAACAGGGGGACGACTATGGCTACACCTTC.

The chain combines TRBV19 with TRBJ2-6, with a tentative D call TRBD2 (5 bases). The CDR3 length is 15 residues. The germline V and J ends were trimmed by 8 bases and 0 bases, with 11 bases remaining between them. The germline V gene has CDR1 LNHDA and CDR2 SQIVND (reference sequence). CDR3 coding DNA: TGTGCCAGTGGGCCAGACTACTCTGGGGCCAACGTCCTGACTTTC. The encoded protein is CASGPDYSGANVLTF.

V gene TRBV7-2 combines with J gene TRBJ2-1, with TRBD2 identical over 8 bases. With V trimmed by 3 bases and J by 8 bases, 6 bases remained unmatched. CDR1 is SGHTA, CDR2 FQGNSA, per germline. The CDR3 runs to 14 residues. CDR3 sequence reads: CASSFGGEFHEQFF. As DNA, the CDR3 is TGTGCCAGCAGCTTCGGGGGGGAGTTCCATGAGCAGTTCTTC.